One sample yielded the 6 T cell receptor beta chains listed below, sequenced in a study of breast tumors, draining lymph nodes, adjacent tissues. From the multiplex PCR reads, TCRdb called clonotypes with MiXCR, one entry per CDR3 protein. The sample consists of 20,000 or so distinct CDR3 sequences, roughly 44% of them appearing once. The source material was breast tumor tissue. The receptor set was obtained from a female donor with breast cancer. Some clones in this sample may be carry-over from other donors' samples.

At least ten counts were recorded for this clonotype. This sequence joins TRBV10-3 and TRBJ2-7; 9 bases are a match to TRBD2. The CDR3 spans 14 residues. Losses at the gene ends were 10 bases for V and 1 base for J; bases not matched to a gene: 8. Germline V lookup: CDR1 ENHRY, CDR2 SYGVKD. The CDR3 loop is CATVAGVGSYEQYF. The CDR3 coding sequence is TGTGCCACTGTAGCGGGAGTAGGGTCCTACGAGCAGTACTTC.

The J gene is TRBJ1-1, the V gene TRBV5-1; no clear D gene. Trimming removed 0 bases from V and 1 base from J, with 10 bases in between. Germline assignment: CDR1 SGHRS and CDR2 YFSETQ. The CDR3 has 15 residues. The DNA for the CDR3 is TGCGCCAGCAGCTTGGCCGGGCCGCCGAACACTGAAGCTTTCTTT. Translating gives CASSLAGPPNTEAFF.

This clonotype was detected many times. The CDR3 DNA sequence: TGTGCCAGCAGTAGCCTGAGCGAGCAGTTCTTC. It encodes CASSSLSEQFF. The chain employs TRBV6-5 and TRBJ2-1; no firm D call. The germline V gene encodes CDR1 MNHEY and CDR2 SVGAGI. Deletions cut 5 bases from V and 10 bases from J, with 9 bases between. CDR3 length equals 11 residues.

The rearrangement uses TRBV7-9 and TRBJ2-1; D ambiguous. The CDR3 extends over 15 amino acids. Germline V gene sequence: CDR1 SEHNR, CDR2 FQNEAQ (reference sequence). The ends were cut back, 8 bases at V and 4 bases at J, with 18 bases in the middle. The CDR3 coding sequence is TGTGCCAGCTCCGGATTGGCGGTTACTTACAATGAGCAGTTCTTC. Amino acids: CASSGLAVTYNEQFF.

The sample holds many counts of this clonotype. The chain recombines TRBV6-1 with TRBJ2-5; tentatively, D is TRBD2 (7 bases). This CDR3 has 15 amino acids. Germline loops: CDR1 MNHNS, CDR2 SASEGT. Trimming shortened V by 3 bases and J by 5 bases, and 16 bases separated the two germline ends. The CDR3 DNA reads as TGTGCCAGCAGTGATTTAGGGGGGGCGTGGGAGACCCAGTACTTC. This encodes CASSDLGGAWETQYF.

By share of the sample, this clonotype is medium-sized. V and J are TRBV20-1 and TRBJ1-3; perhaps TRBD1 as D (6 bases). The CDR3 length is 14 residues. V was cut by 6 bases and J by 2 bases, with 14 bases left in between. Germline V gene data show CDR1 as DFQATT and CDR2 as SNEGSKA (reference sequence). CDR3 in amino acids: CSAQVTGTGNTIYF. CDR3 sequence (DNA): TGCAGTGCACAAGTTACAGGGACTGGAAACACCATATATTTT.